Reported below is one TCR beta chain. As yet, its antigen is unknown. TCRdb's copy holds only in-frame clones and misses some; the assay was immunoSEQ multiplex PCR. Of 380,000 or so clones listed, approximately 86% are singletons. Treatment denoted: roughly 18 received Ad26.COV2.S at low or high dose, single or two shots; about 5 received placebo; per-sample allocation not given. All samples were drawn on day 63, counting from the first vaccine or placebo injection. Trimming removed 6 bases from V and 1 base from J, with 11 bases in between. The germline V gene encodes CDR1 MNHEY and CDR2 SVGAGI. This CDR3 is 14 amino acids long. This sample was included in a study of Ad26.COV2.S vaccination and SARS-CoV-2 variants. Study outcomes and limitations: An underestimation of total T cell responses may have resulted from the TCR breadth and depth analyses.

V and J are TRBV6-5 and TRBJ2-3; D may be TRBD2 (5 bases). The TCR originated in a person aged 18-65 years who received the Ad26.COV2.S COVID-19 vaccine or a placebo. The input for sequencing was peripheral blood, taken in a trial of Ad26.COV2.S vaccine versus placebo. CDR3 region: CASRDSLGTDTQYF. In nucleotides, the CDR3 is TGTGCCAGCAGGGACTCCCTCGGCACAGATACGCAGTATTTT.